This TCR beta chain comes out of a study of T cell responses to AZD1222 COVID-19 vaccine. Only in-frame clones appear in the TCRdb table, and some are missing; sequencing was by immunoSEQ multiplex PCR. The repertoire includes approximately 74,000 clones, roughly 85% of them detected once, and roughly 2.4% sits in the top ten. This CDR3 comprises 17 residues. J lost 0 bases, V lost 0 bases, and 4 bases had no gene match. The V gene's germline CDR1 is SGDLS and CDR2 YYNGEE. The V gene is TRBV9, the J gene TRBJ1-4, with 8 bases aligning to TRBD1. The sequencing used peripheral blood, collected on day 0 of AZD1222 vaccination. This clonotype was obtained from an adult in good health. CDR3 nucleotide sequence: TGTGCCAGCAGCGTAGGGACAGGGACCTCAACTAATGAAAAACTGTTTTTT. Its translation: CASSVGTGTSTNEKLFF.